The clone carrying this TCR beta chain was observed a few times. The antigen remains undetermined. TCRdb recomputed calls from the reads with MiXCR, one row per CDR3 protein. The sample has some 180,000 distinct CDR3 sequences; about 15% are singletons. The CDR3 runs 16 residues. V was cut by 4 bases and J by 0 bases, with 13 bases left in between. Germline V gives CDR1 MNHNY, CDR2 SVGAGI (reference sequence). This specimen comes from a study of T cell repertoires in cytomegalovirus infection. Study observations and caveats: Dominating the ex vivo response were TCR beta clonotypes that were CMV-specific and HLA-C-restricted.

This clonotype was obtained from a human donor in good health (CMV status not recorded). Some clones in this sample may be carry-over from other donors' samples. The sequenced sample consisted of CD8+ T cells from PBMCs. The chain has TRBV6-6 and TRBJ2-1; D perhaps matches TRBD2 (5 bases). CDR3 amino acids: CASSSSTGYSYNEQFF. The CDR3 DNA is TGTGCCAGCAGTTCATCGACGGGGTACTCCTACAATGAGCAGTTCTTC.